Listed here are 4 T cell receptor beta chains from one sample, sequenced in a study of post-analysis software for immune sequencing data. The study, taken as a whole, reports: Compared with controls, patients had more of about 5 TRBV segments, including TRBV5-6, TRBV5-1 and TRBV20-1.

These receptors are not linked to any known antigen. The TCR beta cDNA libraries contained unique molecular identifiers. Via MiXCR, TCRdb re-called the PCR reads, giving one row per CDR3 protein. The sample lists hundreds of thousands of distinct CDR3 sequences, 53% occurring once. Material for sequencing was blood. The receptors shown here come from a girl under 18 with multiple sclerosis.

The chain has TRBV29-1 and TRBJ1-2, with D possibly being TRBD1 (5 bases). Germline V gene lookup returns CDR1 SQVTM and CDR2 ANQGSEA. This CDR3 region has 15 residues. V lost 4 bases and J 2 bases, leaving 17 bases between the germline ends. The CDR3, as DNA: TGCAGCGTTGGGGTCAGGGATCGGCACAACTATGGCTACACCTTC. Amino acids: CSVGVRDRHNYGYTF.

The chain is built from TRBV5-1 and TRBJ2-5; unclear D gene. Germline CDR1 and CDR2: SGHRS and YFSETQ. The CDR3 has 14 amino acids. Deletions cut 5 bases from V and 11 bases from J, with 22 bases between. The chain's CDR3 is CASRELEFRSEQYF. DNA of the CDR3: TGCGCCAGCAGGGAGCTGGAGTTTAGGTCGGAGCAGTACTTC.

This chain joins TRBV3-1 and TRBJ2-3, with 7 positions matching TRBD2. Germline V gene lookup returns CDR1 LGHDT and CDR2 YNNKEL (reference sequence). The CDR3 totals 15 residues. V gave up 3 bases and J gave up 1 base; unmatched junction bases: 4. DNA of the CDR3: TGTGCCAGCAGCCACCCAGGGAGGGGCACAGATACGCAGTATTTT. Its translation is CASSHPGRGTDTQYF.

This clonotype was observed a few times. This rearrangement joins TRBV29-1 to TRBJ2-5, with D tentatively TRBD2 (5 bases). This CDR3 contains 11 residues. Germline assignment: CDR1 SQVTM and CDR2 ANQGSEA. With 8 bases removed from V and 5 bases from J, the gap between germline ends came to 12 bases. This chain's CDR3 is CSPRVSETQYF. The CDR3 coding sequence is TGCAGCCCGAGGGTTTCTGAGACCCAGTACTTC.